This T cell receptor (beta chain) was captured by sequencing in a study of CD8 T cells in ankylosing spondylitis. Germline-derived CDR1 and CDR2 are MGHDK and SYGVNS. The CDR3 runs to 16 residues. J lost 0 bases, V lost 4 bases, and 4 bases had no gene match. Study conclusions and caveats: Earlier reports found some motif variants in synovial fluid and blood in reactive arthritis.

TCRdb reprocessed the 5' RACE reads with MiXCR, giving one entry per CDR3 protein. Among around 250,000 distinct CDR3 sequences listed, roughly 32% were seen once. As regards this clonotype: The antigen is undetermined.

The source of this sequence is a male donor with ankylosing spondylitis or in good health (not recorded which). The chain carries TRBV25-1 and TRBJ2-4, with 9 bases aligning to TRBD2. Sequences were obtained from blood, either unsorted or a sorted T cell fraction (not recorded which). In nucleotides, the CDR3 is TGTGCCAGCAGTGGCCAGCGGGGGGTAGCCAAAAACATTCAGTACTTC. Protein: CASSGQRGVAKNIQYF.